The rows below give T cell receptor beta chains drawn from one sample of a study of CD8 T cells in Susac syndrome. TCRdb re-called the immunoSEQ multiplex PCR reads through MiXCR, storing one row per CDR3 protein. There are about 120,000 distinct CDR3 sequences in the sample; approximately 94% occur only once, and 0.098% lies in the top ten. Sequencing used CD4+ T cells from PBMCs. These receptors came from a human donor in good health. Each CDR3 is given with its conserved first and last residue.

CASSGDSYTQYF	TRBV2	TRBJ2-3
CASSPSTLNYGYTF	TRBV3-1	TRBJ1-2
CASSQEGGRASYEQYF	TRBV4-2	TRBJ2-7
CASSVGGGYNEQFF	TRBV2	TRBJ2-1
CATRLTPGDTQYF	TRBV15	TRBJ2-3
CASSPLGAEGYTF	TRBV2	TRBJ1-2
CASSERAGGPDTQYF	TRBV2	TRBJ2-3
CASSGGLAGSSEQFF	TRBV5-1	TRBJ2-1
CASSLALAGVSYEQYF	TRBV7-2	TRBJ2-7
CASNPGLLAGGPGNEQFF	TRBV7-8	TRBJ2-1
CASGRLGDHTDTQYF	TRBV28	TRBJ2-3
CASSPTRGSSIQETQYF	TRBV18	TRBJ2-5
CASSYPSSGANVLTF	TRBV6-5	TRBJ2-6
CASSTDRGSSYEQYF	TRBV19	TRBJ2-7
CSATEPGIYGYTF	TRBV20-1	TRBJ1-2
CASSSDWGEQYF	TRBV5-1	TRBJ2-7
CASSASRETQYF	TRBV6-1	TRBJ2-5
CASSVLGTYSYEQYF	TRBV19	TRBJ2-7
CASRRLAGQAEQYF	TRBV6-2/TRBV6-3	TRBJ2-7
CASSQHGALNTEAFF	TRBV3-1	TRBJ1-1
CSARLAGRSYEQYF	TRBV20-1	TRBJ2-7
CASSLEAGQGGDEQFF	TRBV5-1	TRBJ2-1
CSPDEGEQYF	TRBV20-1	TRBJ2-7
CASSFQSATNEKLFF	TRBV7-2	TRBJ1-4
CSAGAPLVVAGGLFQETQYF	TRBV20-1	TRBJ2-5
CASTSSLTYEQYF	TRBV13	TRBJ2-7
CASSLDQSGANVLTF	TRBV5-4	TRBJ2-6
CASSAAGEQYF	TRBV2	TRBJ2-7
CASSTGQGFPTRGDSNVLTF	TRBV11-1	TRBJ2-6
CSAFYGTTETQYF	TRBV20-1	TRBJ2-5
CASSLKGTMGEQYF	TRBV27	TRBJ2-7
CASSPVLGITEAFF	TRBV18	TRBJ1-1
CASSQDLLGGIYEQYF	TRBV4-1	TRBJ2-7
CASRLAGTSEQYF	TRBV6-2/TRBV6-3	TRBJ2-7
CASSRAGVGTNEQYF	TRBV4-3	TRBJ2-7
CGVGRTNQPQHF	TRBV20-1	TRBJ1-5
CASSLGTAAQHF	TRBV28	TRBJ1-5